This entry concerns a single T cell receptor (beta chain). The antigen is undetermined. Mismatch with germline at one junction end may stem from a read error. The record originates from a study of T cell responses to AZD1222 COVID-19 vaccine. Study-wide results and limits: Baseline antibody screening turned up just a handful of seropositive AZD1222 recipients. Nearly half of spike-specific TCRs reportedly target unmutated variant regions.

The CDR3 consists of 18 residues. Clones were read by immunoSEQ multiplex PCR, and TCRdb kept only the in-frame ones, dropping some. The data show approximately 81,000 clones, 75% to 95% seen once. The sequence was collected from an adult in good health. V and J are TRBV23-1 and TRBJ1-1; 7 bases map to TRBD1. TRBV23-1 is flagged as an ORF with uncertain function. Here the sequenced sample was peripheral blood, taken on day 0 of MenACWY control vaccination. The CDR3 DNA sequence: TGCGCCAGCAGTCGAGCAGGTGACACCGAGACAGGGACGCCTGAGGCTTTCTTT. This gives the protein CASSRAGDTETGTPEAFF.